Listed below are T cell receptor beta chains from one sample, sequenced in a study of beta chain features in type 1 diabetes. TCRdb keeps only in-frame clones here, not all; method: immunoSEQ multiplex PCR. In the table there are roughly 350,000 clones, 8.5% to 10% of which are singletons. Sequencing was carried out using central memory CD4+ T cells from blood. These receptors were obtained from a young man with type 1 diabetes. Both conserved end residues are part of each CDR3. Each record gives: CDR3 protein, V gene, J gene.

CASSSRDRQFF,TRBV7-3,TRBJ2-1
CSVEKSGSRGDTQYF,TRBV29-1,TRBJ2-3
CATRGLAERNEQFF,TRBV15,TRBJ2-1
CSVLRGGGETQYF,TRBV29-1,TRBJ2-5
CASSTNGPGTQASEQYF,TRBV18,TRBJ2-7
CASSSLSWDEQHF,TRBV7-2,TRBJ2-7
CSVSRGPVGELFF,TRBV29-1,TRBJ2-2
CSVVSAKSQGTGELFF,TRBV29-1,TRBJ2-2
CASSLLGDRAFF,TRBV6-5,TRBJ1-1
CASSLAGGAYSYGYTF,TRBV27,TRBJ1-2
CAHKLSGANVLTF,TRBV6-5,TRBJ2-6
CASSLGDSGNTIYF,TRBV27,TRBJ1-3
CASSSRDRGGTEAFF,TRBV19,TRBJ1-1
CASSLDSPAYEQYF,TRBV7-9,TRBJ2-7
CASQTGGKQFF,TRBV27,TRBJ2-1
CASSPSYRVLDNEQFF,TRBV18,TRBJ2-1